The 6 T cell receptor beta chains below were found in one sample sequenced in a study of PD-1 blockade in classical Hodgkin lymphoma (dated by TCRdb to 2018 to 2020). The intended sense of this specimen's time point label: cycle 4 day 1 (C4D1), after 6 weeks of nivolumab. Every trial patient had relapsed after autologous stem cell transplantation, and cohorts A, B and C differed in prior brentuximab vedotin exposure. Libraries were made using the immunoSEQ multiplex PCR assay. TCRdb's version of the immuneACCESS table is confined to in-frame rearrangements and falls short of the full clone set. An unresolved V gene accounts for under half of the shortfall where checked; the remainder is of unknown origin. The sample has about 64,000 clones on record, under 95% of them singletons. The ten largest account for about 9.3% of the sample. The specimen was peripheral blood mononuclear cells (PBMCs), collected before the fourth cycle of nivolumab. These TCRs come from a human donor with classical Hodgkin lymphoma.

The V and J genes are TRBV6-1 and TRBJ1-1; 9 nucleotides agree with TRBD1. The CDR3 has 15 residues. The V gene end was trimmed by 2 bases and the J gene end by 4 bases; junction bases not matched to a gene: 5. Looked up from germline, CDR1 is MNHNS and CDR2 is SASEGT. The CDR3 region has the DNA TGTGCCAGCAGTGAAAGGTCGGGACAGGGCACTGAAGCTTTCTTT. This encodes CASSERSGQGTEAFF.

The chain joins TRBV29-1 to TRBJ1-1; the match to TRBD1 covers 9 bases. CDR1 is SQVTM and CDR2 is ANQGSEA in the germline V gene. J gave up 7 bases and V 4 bases, and 4 bases lay outside the gene matches. The CDR3 runs 12 residues. The chain's CDR3 is CSVGTGEFEAFF. The CDR3, as DNA: TGCAGCGTTGGGACAGGGGAGTTTGAAGCTTTCTTT.

The gene calls are TRBV29-1 and TRBJ2-5; D could derive from TRBD1 or TRBD2 (6 bases each). The J call may be wrong; the DNA end is better matched by TRBJ2-7. The CDR3 consists of 15 residues. CDR1 SQVTM and CDR2 ANQGSEA come from the germline V gene. The CDR3 protein is CSVSGGTKSSYEQYF. The CDR3 bases are TGCAGCGTTTCAGGAGGGACAAAGTCTTCCTACGAGCAGTACTTC.

V usage is TRBV19 and J usage is TRBJ1-2, with TRBD1 as a possible D gene (5 bases). Trimming removed 2 bases at V and 8 bases at J, with 18 bases between. The CDR3 runs to 15 residues. Germline assignment: CDR1 LNHDA and CDR2 SQIVND (reference sequence). CDR3 sequence: CASSITEGRVGGYTF. CDR3 nucleotide sequence: TGTGCCAGTAGTATAACGGAGGGCAGGGTGGGAGGCTACACCTTC. The variable domain in full, with the rest retrieved from reference TRBV19 and TRBJ1-2, is DGGITQSPKYLFRKEGQNVTLSCEQNLNHDAMYWYRQDPGQGLRLIYYSQIVNDFQKGDIAEGYSVSREKKESFPLTVTSAQKNPTAFYLCASSITEGRVGGYTFGSGTRLTVV.

This sequence joins TRBV6-5 and TRBJ2-1; D ambiguous. CDR3 length: 11 residues. With 9 bases removed from V and 7 bases from J, the gap between germline ends came to 10 bases. CDR1 MNHEY and CDR2 SVGAGI come from the germline V gene. The CDR3 spells CASKRLNEQFF. The CDR3 DNA reads as TGTGCCAGTAAACGGTTGAATGAGCAGTTCTTC.

The chain combines TRBV4-1 with TRBJ1-5; a weak D match, TRBD1 (6 bases). CDR1 and CDR2 from the germline V gene are MGHRA and YSYEKL. The CDR3 sequence is 13 residues long. The V end was cut by 2 bases, the J end by 6 bases, with 8 bases between. CDR3 protein: CASSQTGFQPQHF. The CDR3 DNA follows: TGCGCCAGCAGCCAAACAGGGTTTCAGCCCCAGCATTTT.